This TCR beta chain was identified during a study of blood T cell repertoires in COVID-19. As for the study in general: PBMCs, B-cell-depleted T cells, or T cells provided the cDNA or gDNA that made up the material.

The CDR3 is 15 amino acids. Germline values: CDR1 SGHDN, CDR2 FVKESK. Between the trimmed V and J ends, which lost 0 bases and 4 bases, there was a span of 9 bases. In the original analysis: Scientists estimated how many nucleated cells there were by amplifying reference gene primers. Libraries were prepared by immunoSEQ multiplex PCR; TCRdb keeps only in-frame clonotypes and omits some of them. The D gene and trimming were derived from the DNA, and the V and J assignments and clone size from that table. The data contain around 240,000 clones, around 93% of them singletons. Cohorts were based on clinical histories the participants reported.

The rearrangement uses TRBV14 and TRBJ2-2; possible D gene TRBD2, 5 bases. The specimen was PBMCs or T cells enriched from blood (not recorded which). The receptor's source is a human donor in a cohort exposed to, infected with or recovered from COVID-19 (not recorded which). The donor label of this sample is uncertain. CDR3 loop: CASSQERGLTGELFF. Here the CDR3 DNA reads TGTGCCAGCAGCCAAGAACGGGGTCTCACCGGGGAGCTGTTTTTT.